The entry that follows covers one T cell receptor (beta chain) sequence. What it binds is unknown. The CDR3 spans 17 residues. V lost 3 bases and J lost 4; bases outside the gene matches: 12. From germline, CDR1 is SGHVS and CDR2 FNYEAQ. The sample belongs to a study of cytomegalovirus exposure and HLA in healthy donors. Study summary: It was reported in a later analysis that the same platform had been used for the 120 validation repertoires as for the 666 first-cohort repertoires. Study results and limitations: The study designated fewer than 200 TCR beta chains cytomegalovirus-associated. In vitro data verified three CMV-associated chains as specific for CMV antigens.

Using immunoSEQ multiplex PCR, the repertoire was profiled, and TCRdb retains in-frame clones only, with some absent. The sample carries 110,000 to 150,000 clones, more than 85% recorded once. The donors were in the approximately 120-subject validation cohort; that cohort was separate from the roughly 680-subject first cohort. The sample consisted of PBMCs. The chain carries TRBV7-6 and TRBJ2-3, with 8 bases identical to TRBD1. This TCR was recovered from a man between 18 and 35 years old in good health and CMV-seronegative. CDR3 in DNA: TGTGCCAGCAGCTTTAACCGGGACAGGTTTCTCTCAGATACGCAGTATTTT. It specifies CASSFNRDRFLSDTQYF.